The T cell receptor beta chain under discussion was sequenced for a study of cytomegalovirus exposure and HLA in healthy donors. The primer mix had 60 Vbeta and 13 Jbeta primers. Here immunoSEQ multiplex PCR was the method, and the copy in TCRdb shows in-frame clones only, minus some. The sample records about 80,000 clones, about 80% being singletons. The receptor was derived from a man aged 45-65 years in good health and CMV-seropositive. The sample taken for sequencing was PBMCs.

The CDR3 here is CASSQTLAGGPTDTQYF. CDR3 coding DNA: TGCGCCAGCAGCCAAACTCTAGCGGGAGGGCCCACAGATACGCAGTATTTT. The V call is TRBV4-1, the J call TRBJ2-3; 12 nucleotides agree with TRBD2. V was clipped by 2 bases and J by 2 bases; unmatched bases: 5. CDR3 length: 17 residues. From germline, CDR1 is MGHRA and CDR2 YSYEKL.